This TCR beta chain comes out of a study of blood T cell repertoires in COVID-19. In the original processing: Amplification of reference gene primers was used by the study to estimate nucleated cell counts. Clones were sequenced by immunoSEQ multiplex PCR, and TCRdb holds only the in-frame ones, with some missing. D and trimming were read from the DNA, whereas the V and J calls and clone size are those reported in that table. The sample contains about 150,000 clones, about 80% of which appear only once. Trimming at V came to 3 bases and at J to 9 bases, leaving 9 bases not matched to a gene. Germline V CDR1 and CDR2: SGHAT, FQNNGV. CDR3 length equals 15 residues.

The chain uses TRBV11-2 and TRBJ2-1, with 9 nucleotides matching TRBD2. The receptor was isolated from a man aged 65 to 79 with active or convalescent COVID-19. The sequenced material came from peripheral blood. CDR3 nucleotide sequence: TGTGCCAGCAGCTTCGGTAGCGGGAGAAGTAGTGAGCAGTTCTTC. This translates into CASSFGSGRSSEQFF.